Below, 18 T cell receptor delta chains from the same sample are listed, as sequenced in a study of γδ T cells in repeated Plasmodium falciparum infection (TCRdb year 2021). The library was built by means of multiplex PCR. The sequencing machine was an Illumina MiSeq. Clone calls in TCRdb were regenerated from the public reads with CATT, after which identical DNA sequences shared one row. The sample table contains 40,000 to 55,000 delta-chain clones; only one count was recorded for 1.5% to 2% of them. The ten largest clonotypes hold 20% to 25% of the sample. Vgamma9/Vdelta2+ and Vdelta2-negative gammadelta T cell populations were flow-sorted from peripheral blood mononuclear cells for bulk TCR repertoire analysis. The sample taken for sequencing was gamma-delta T cells from blood. The receptors stem from a pool of human donors (malaria-infected and uninfected, not separated).

This clone was seen repeatedly, ten times or more. A much larger clone differs from this one at a single base, so this may be a read error. Additional DNA sequences in this sample encode the identical CDR3. The genes are TRDV3 and TRDJ1, with 13 bases that match TRDD3. The CDR3 runs to 22 residues. The germline V gene has CDR1 TVYSNPD and CDR2 GDNSRS (reference sequence). Written as DNA, the CDR3 is TGCGCCTTCCTCCTTCCTTCGTACTGGGGGATACGTTCACCTTATTACACCGATAAACTCATCTTT. It is translated as CAFLLPSYWGIRSPYYTDKLIF.

The sample holds many counts of this clone. J is TRDJ1 and V is TRDV1; TRDD3 matches 11 bases. The germline V gene encodes CDR1 TSWWSYY and CDR2 QGS. Germline trimming cut 6 bases from V and 2 bases from J; bases unmatched to any gene: 8. There are 16 residues in the CDR3. The CDR3 region is CALGAYWGISTDKLIF. The CDR3 nucleotides read TGTGCTCTTGGCGCGTACTGGGGGATATCGACCGATAAACTCATCTTT.

This clone occurred a few times. TCRdb's listed protein matches a much larger clone and diverges from this DNA's translation at residue 18, likely through a read error; the protein shown comes from the DNA. V gene TRDV2 combines with J gene TRDJ1; 10 nucleotides match TRDD3. No J gene was available from TCRdb, and it was assigned here by a germline match of the DNA. Germline CDR1 GEAIGNYY, CDR2 EKD. The CDR3 length is 22 residues. This CDR3 reads CACDTSVLGDSKLPMYTGKLIF. Here the CDR3 DNA reads TGTGCCTGTGACACCTCCGTACTGGGGGATTCGAAACTACCCATGTACACCGGTAAACTCATCTTT.

This clone was seen a handful of times. TCRdb attributes to this sequence the protein of a much larger clone, which differs from the DNA translation at residue 18; a read error is likely, and the protein displayed is translated from the DNA. The genes are TRDV1 and TRDJ1; D is perhaps TRDD3 (5 bases). V gave up 5 bases and J gave up 4 bases, with 41 bases separating them. CDR3 length: 23 residues. Germline lookup yields CDR1 TSWWSYY and CDR2 QGS. In DNA, the CDR3 is TGTGCTCTTGGGAAAACGGCCTCCCCCAATTGTCCTGGGCTACGAGTGGGAATCGATAAACTCATCTTT. As protein: CALGKTASPNCPGLRVGIDKLIF.

Worth noting for this clone: The TCRdb protein comes from a much larger clone and disagrees with this DNA's translation at residue 7, likely due to a read error; the protein given here is derived from the DNA. The J gene is TRDJ1, the V gene TRDV1; 12 bases fit TRDD3. Matching the DNA to germline supplied the J gene, which TCRdb does not give. In germline, CDR1 is TSWWSYY, CDR2 QGS. V gave up 1 base and J gave up 3 bases; unmatched junction bases: 21. This CDR3 spans 22 amino acids. DNA of the CDR3: TGTGCTCTTGGGGAACCCTCTTCCTCCACTGGGGGATACTATTATGGGCCCGATAAACTCATCTTT. Amino acid sequence: CALGEPSSSTGGYYYGPDKLIF.

To note about this clone: A far larger clone is just one base off, so this is likely a read error. Other nucleotide sequences in the sample specify the same CDR3. The rearrangement uses TRDV3 and TRDJ1; 10 bases fit TRDD3. Germline values: CDR1 TVYSNPD, CDR2 GDNSRS (reference sequence). Trimming at V came to 4 bases and at J to 0 bases, leaving 11 bases not matched to a gene. The CDR3 covers 16 residues. DNA for the CDR3: TGTGCCTGTGTCTTACTGGGGGATTTGTACACCGATAAACTCATCTTT. Its protein is CACVLLGDLYTDKLIF. The full variable domain, rest sourced from reference TRDV3 and TRDJ1, is CDKVTQSSPDQTVASGSEVVLLCTYDTVYSNPDLFWYRIRPDYSFQFVFYGDNSRSEGADFTQGRFSVKHILTQKAFHLVISPVRTEDSATYYCACVLLGDLYTDKLIFGKGTRVTVEP.

This clone was found many times. TCRdb pairs this DNA with a much larger clone's protein that differs at residue 7, likely a read error; the protein shown was translated from the DNA. The V gene is TRDV3, the J gene TRDJ1, with TRDD3 matching 13 bases. The CDR3 covers 24 residues. With 0 bases clipped from V and 0 bases from J, the junction kept 28 bases outside the gene matches. Germline values: CDR1 TVYSNPD, CDR2 GDNSRS (reference sequence). CDR3 loop: CAFSYPPYLGDVLGDTLYTDKLIF. The CDR3 DNA reads as TGTGCCTTTAGCTACCCTCCCTACTTAGGGGATGTACTGGGGGATACGCTGTACACCGATAAACTCATCTTT. Filled out from reference TRDV3 and TRDJ1, the complete variable domain reads CDKVTQSSPDQTVASGSEVVLLCTYDTVYSNPDLFWYRIRPDYSFQFVFYGDNSRSEGADFTQGRFSVKHILTQKAFHLVISPVRTEDSATYYCAFSYPPYLGDVLGDTLYTDKLIFGKGTRVTVEP.

This clone appeared many times. Given a far larger clone just one base away, this is likely a sequencing read error. The same CDR3 can be traced to other DNA sequences in this sample. V is TRDV2 and J is TRDJ3; 10 positions agree with TRDD3. The CDR3 is 21 amino acids. The germline CDR1 and CDR2 sequences are GEAIGNYY and EKD. The CDR3 here is CACDTGKGLLGDRRDTRQMFF. In DNA form, the CDR3 reads TGTGCCTGCGACACCGGGAAGGGTCTACTGGGGGATCGGCGGGACACCCGACAGATGTTTTTC.

This clone turned up a few times. This likely traces to a read error, being one base from a far larger clone. This CDR3 is also generated by other DNA sequences in the sample. The chain joins TRDV1 to TRDJ1, with 9 bases fitting TRDD3. V shed 2 bases and J 0 bases; nucleotides not matched to a gene: 25. This CDR3 has 23 amino acids. Germline V lookup: CDR1 TSWWSYY, CDR2 QGS. The CDR3 coding sequence is TGTGCTCTTGGGGAATTAAGCTTCCCTACGGTACGTCTACTGGGGGAAAACACCGATAAACTCATCTTT. Its protein product is CALGELSFPTVRLLGENTDKLIF.

This clone was counted at least ten times. A read error likely explains this, since a far larger clone differs by one base. This CDR3 is also generated by other DNA sequences in the sample. The chain links TRDV1 to TRDJ1; weak D call: TRDD2 (5 bases). This CDR3 has 17 amino acids. Trimming took 2 bases from V and 0 from J, leaving 16 bases between them. Looked up from germline, CDR1 is TSWWSYY and CDR2 is QGS. For the CDR3, the DNA is TGTGCTCTTGGGGAAGCTTTTCCTCCCGAGTACACCGATAAACTCATCTTT. Residues: CALGEAFPPEYTDKLIF.

Worth noting for this clone: It differs at one base from a far larger clone, so likely a read error. This CDR3 is also generated by other DNA sequences in the sample. The chain has TRDV1 and TRDJ1, with D tentatively TRDD3 (5 bases). TCRdb lists no J gene, so it was determined here by aligning the DNA to germline. CDR3 length: 15 amino acids. Germline assignment: CDR1 TSWWSYY and CDR2 QGS. Here the CDR3 DNA reads TGTGCTCTCGGGGTCCTCCGGATATCCTCTCCCAAACTCATCTTT. Translation gives CALGVLRISSPKLIF.

This clone showed up many times. This chain joins TRDV1 and TRDJ1, with 13 bases lining up with TRDD3. V gave up 0 bases and J gave up 5 bases; unmatched junction bases: 18. The CDR3 is 21 amino acids. Germline assignment: CDR1 TSWWSYY and CDR2 QGS. The CDR3 DNA reads TGTGCTCTTGGGGAACTAATCCTACCGATTCACTGGGGGATACGCTTGGATAAACTCATCTTT. Translating it yields CALGELILPIHWGIRLDKLIF.

This clone was observed a few times. TCRdb's protein for this DNA is that of a much larger clone and differs from the translation at residue 4, likely a read error; the protein shown is the DNA translation. The chain uses TRDV1 and TRDJ1; 7 bases line up with TRDD2. The length of the CDR3 is 13 residues. Germline V gives CDR1 TSWWSYY, CDR2 QGS. The CDR3 loop reads CALVEVPTNKLIF. Here the CDR3 DNA reads TGTGCTCTTGTGGAAGTTCCTACGAATAAACTCATCTTT.

This clone was counted a few times. A read error is likely here: a far larger clone is one base away. It is unclear where the CDR3 begins or ends on the DNA, so no DNA is shown, and the CDR3 is as TCRdb lists it. The V gene corresponds to TRDV1; no J gene was called; the DNA was not compared with TRDD3, the D call given in the table. The germline V gene encodes CDR1 TSWWSYY and CDR2 QGS. Counting both end residues, the CDR3 totals 22 amino acids. Here the CDR3 reads CALGELWEGLPRLPPYWGKLIF.

This clone was seen only a few times. A single base is all that separates this from a far larger clone, so a read error is likely. Other DNA sequences in this specimen translate into the identical CDR3. This chain links TRDV1 with TRDJ3, with D maybe TRDD3 (10 bases). In the absence of a J gene in TCRdb, the DNA was matched to germline to assign it here. This CDR3 comprises 26 residues. Germline V gene sequence: CDR1 TSWWSYY, CDR2 QGS. V lost 4 bases and J lost 4, with 41 bases in between. The CDR3 DNA reads TGTGCTCTTGGGGCGTCCTTCCTACCCGTGCCTTATTACTGGGGGATCTCTTCTTGGGACACCCGACAGATGTTTTTC. This encodes CALGASFLPVPYYWGISSWDTRQMFF.

This clone was observed a few times. The mismatch at residue 12 between this DNA's translation and the TCRdb protein of a much larger clone likely reflects a read error; the protein shown is translated from the DNA. The chain joins TRDV1 to TRDJ1; 10 bases fit TRDD3. Matching the DNA to germline supplied the J gene, which TCRdb does not give. Trimming at V came to 2 bases and at J to 3 bases, leaving 9 bases not matched to a gene. The CDR3 covers 17 residues. Per germline, CDR1 TSWWSYY and CDR2 QGS. DNA for the CDR3: TGTGCTCTTGGGGAAGAGTACTGGGGGATTTCCGCCGATAAACTCATCTTT. This encodes CALGEEYWGISADKLIF.

Concerning this clone: The protein recorded in TCRdb matches a much larger clone and deviates from this DNA's translation at residue 6, suggesting a read error; the protein here is obtained by translating the DNA. The chain has TRDV2 and TRDJ1; D possibly corresponds to TRDD3 (5 bases). TCRdb is silent on the J gene; assignment here came from matching the DNA to germline. Looked up from germline, CDR1 is GEAIGNYY and CDR2 is EKD. The CDR3 has 18 amino acids. Trimming left V 2 bases short and J 0 bases short, with 21 bases between. CDR3 region: CACDSFGDGPKYTDKLIF. The CDR3 nucleotides read TGTGCCTGTGACAGCTTCGGGGACGGACCTAAGTACACCGATAAACTCATCTTT.

In regard to this clone: TCRdb shows a much larger clone's protein in place of this DNA's translation, and the two differ at residue 10, likely through a read error; the protein shown is translated from the DNA. The gene calls are TRDV1 and TRDJ1; TRDD3 matches at 9 bases. The J gene is absent in TCRdb and was assigned here via DNA matching to germline. The CDR3 runs 15 residues. CDR1 TSWWSYY and CDR2 QGS come from the germline V gene. V trimming: 3 bases; J trimming: 5 bases; junction bases outside the gene matches: 7. The CDR3 sequence is CALGEVLGDSDKLIF. The CDR3 region has the DNA TGTGCTCTTGGGGAGGTACTGGGGGACTCTGATAAACTCATCTTT.